The TCR beta chain described here comes from a study of CD8 T cells in ankylosing spondylitis. Overall study results and limits: Reportedly, matched ankylosing spondylitis synovial fluid was significantly enriched for disease-linked clones. Characteristic, it appeared, of ankylosing spondylitis blood was a TCR beta motif of eight highly homologous variants. There were earlier reports of some motif variants in reactive arthritis synovial fluid and blood.

Trimming took 6 bases from V and 4 from J, leaving 12 bases between them. Per the germline V gene, CDR1 is MDHEN and CDR2 is SYDVKM. The CDR3 loop spans 14 amino acids. MiXCR was run by TCRdb on the 5' RACE reads, yielding one entry per CDR3 protein. This repertoire shows fewer than 750,000 distinct CDR3 sequences, 15% to 20% found once; its top ten account for approximately 18%. At least ten counts were recorded for this clonotype. No antigen is known for it. The receptor's source is a male donor with ankylosing spondylitis. This chain links TRBV28 with TRBJ2-2, with D hard to call. Sequenced material: blood, either unsorted or a sorted T cell fraction (not recorded which). The CDR3 loop reads CASSPPRSTGELFF. CDR3 sequence (DNA): TGTGCCAGCAGCCCACCTAGGAGCACCGGGGAGCTGTTTTTT.